These 24 T cell receptor beta chains were sequenced from one sample in a study of patients and donors after allogeneic stem cell transplantation. TCRdb passed the RT-PCR reads through MiXCR, listing each CDR3 protein once. Among some 960,000 distinct CDR3 sequences, roughly 18% were seen once, and the ten largest hold roughly 6%. Sequenced material: blood, either unsorted or a sorted T cell fraction (not recorded which). The source is a human donor who was either an allogeneic HSCT recipient or a stem cell or donor lymphocyte infusion donor (not recorded which). It is not recorded whose cells these are; they may come from a transplant donor.

This clonotype was seen at least ten times. The chain has TRBV12-3 or TRBV12-4 and TRBJ1-1; no clear D gene. The CDR3 totals 14 residues. Trimming took off 2 bases at V and 0 bases at J, with 7 bases between the two ends. CDR3 loop: CASSLRRLNTEAFF. As DNA, the CDR3 is TGTGCCAGCAGTTTAAGGCGATTGAACACTGAAGCTTTCTTT.

The rearrangement uses TRBV6-5 and TRBJ2-1; 11 nucleotides line up with TRBD2. V dropped 2 bases and J dropped 8; count of bases not matched to a gene: 2. Per germline, CDR1 MNHEY and CDR2 SVGAGI. This CDR3 is 14 amino acids long. CDR3 residues: CASSYVLAGDEQFF. The CDR3 DNA is TGTGCCAGCAGTTACGTACTAGCGGGAGATGAGCAGTTCTTC.

This chain links TRBV20-1 with TRBJ1-4, with D uncertain. Germline values: CDR1 DFQATT, CDR2 SNEGSKA (reference sequence). V lost 3 bases, J lost 0 bases, and 11 bases lay in between. The CDR3 spans 15 residues. The CDR3 protein is CSARKMGATNEKLFF. The CDR3 coding sequence is TGCAGTGCTAGGAAGATGGGTGCAACTAATGAAAAACTGTTTTTT.

The chain is built from TRBV2 and TRBJ1-1; possibly TRBD1 for D (5 bases). CDR1 is SNHLY, CDR2 FYNNEI, per germline. V shed 10 bases and J shed 1 base, with 7 bases lying between them. This CDR3 comprises 11 residues. The CDR3 here is CATTGNTEAFF. In nucleotides, the CDR3 is TGTGCCACCACAGGGAACACTGAAGCTTTCTTT.

This clonotype turned up a few times. This chain links TRBV7-6 with TRBJ2-3; 8 bases are shared with TRBD2. This CDR3 is built from 16 residues. CDR1 and CDR2 (germline): SGHVS, FNYEAQ. Unmatched junction bases numbered 7, after V lost 1 base and J lost 4 bases. This chain's CDR3 is CASSLVAGTVADTQYF. For the CDR3, the DNA is TGTGCCAGCAGCTTAGTAGCGGGAACGGTGGCAGATACGCAGTATTTT.

This clonotype showed up many times. The chain uses TRBV12-3 or TRBV12-4 and TRBJ1-2, with TRBD1 as a possible D gene (5 bases). The CDR3 is made up of 11 amino acids. The V end lost 5 bases, the J end lost 8 bases, and 9 bases lay between the germline ends. CDR3 protein: CASSTGLGYTF. The CDR3 coding sequence is TGTGCCAGCAGTACGGGGCTAGGCTACACCTTC.

The chain joins TRBV2 to TRBJ2-7; D may be TRBD2 (6 bases). Trimming took 4 bases from V and 0 from J, leaving 10 bases between them. The CDR3 totals 14 residues. The germline V gene encodes CDR1 SNHLY and CDR2 FYNNEI. CDR3 bases: TGTGCCAGCAGTGGGAGACTAGACTCCTACGAGCAGTACTTC. This codes for CASSGRLDSYEQYF.

This sequence joins TRBV7-2 and TRBJ2-7, with D perhaps TRBD2 (5 bases). This CDR3 contains 15 residues. From germline, CDR1 is SGHTA and CDR2 FQGNSA. Deletions cut 3 bases from V and 5 bases from J, with 17 bases between. CDR3 loop: CASSFRGWGNDEQYF. Written as DNA, the CDR3 is TGTGCCAGCAGCTTCCGAGGGTGGGGAAACGACGAGCAGTACTTC. The variable domain in full, completed from reference TRBV7-2 and TRBJ2-7, reads GAGVSQSPSNKVTEKGKDVELRCDPISGHTALYWYRQSLGQGLEFLIYFQGNSAPDKSGLPSDRFSAERTGGSVSTLTIQRTQQEDSAVYLCASSFRGWGNDEQYFGPGTRLTVT.

There are a few counts of this clonotype. The CDR3 nucleotides read TGTGCCAGCTCACCAAGTGGGGGGTGGTACGAGCAGTACTTC. Encoded protein: CASSPSGGWYEQYF. The genes are TRBV18 and TRBJ2-7; maybe TRBD2 (6 bases). There are 14 residues in the CDR3. V dropped 2 bases and J dropped 4 bases, with 12 bases sitting between them. Germline assignment: CDR1 KGHSH and CDR2 LQKENI.

The sample holds a few counts of this clonotype. The chain has TRBV6-2 or TRBV6-3 and TRBJ2-7, with D perhaps TRBD1 (6 bases). Germline V lookup: CDR1 MNHEY, CDR2 SVGEGT. V lost 5 bases and J lost 6, with 14 bases in between. The CDR3 loop spans 13 amino acids. CDR3 amino acids: CASSGQSFVEQYF. The CDR3 nucleotides are TGTGCCAGCAGTGGACAGTCTTTTGTCGAGCAGTACTTC.

This chain joins TRBV5-1 and TRBJ1-3; D remains unclear. The CDR3 contains 16 residues. V dropped 0 bases and J dropped 0 bases, with 10 bases sitting between them. Germline CDR1 is SGHRS and CDR2 is YFSETQ. The CDR3 loop reads CASSLAGSLSGNTIYF. The CDR3, as DNA: TGCGCCAGCAGCTTGGCCGGGTCGCTCTCTGGAAACACCATATATTTT.

This clonotype was observed a few times. V is TRBV3-1 and J is TRBJ1-1; D remains ambiguous. This CDR3 contains 13 residues. Between the trimmed V and J ends, which lost 4 bases and 4 bases, there was a span of 10 bases. Germline values: CDR1 LGHDT, CDR2 YNNKEL (reference sequence). The CDR3 nucleotides are TGTGCCAGCAGCCGCCTTCTGGGCACTGAAGCTTTCTTT. This gives the protein CASSRLLGTEAFF.

The chain joins TRBV24-1 to TRBJ1-5, with unresolved D. CDR1 KGHDR and CDR2 SFDVKD come from the germline V gene. V lost 4 bases, J lost 1 base, and 7 bases lay in between. There are 14 residues in the CDR3. The CDR3 region has the DNA TGTGCCACCAGTGAGATAGGCAGCAATCAGCCCCAGCATTTT. Residues: CATSEIGSNQPQHF.

The gene calls are TRBV9 and TRBJ2-7; D is unresolved. The CDR3 has 13 amino acids. V was pared by 3 bases and J by 7 bases, with 14 bases between. In germline, CDR1 is SGDLS, CDR2 YYNGEE. The CDR3 loop is CASSAARVGEQYF. The CDR3 DNA sequence: TGTGCCAGCAGCGCCGCCCGGGTGGGGGAGCAGTACTTC.

V and J are TRBV7-8 and TRBJ2-2; unclear D gene. V lost 1 base to trimming and J lost 4 bases, with 10 bases between them. This CDR3 has 15 amino acids. Germline CDR1 SGHVS, CDR2 FQNEAQ. CDR3 region: CASSLVAVSTGELFF. The CDR3 bases are TGTGCCAGCAGCTTAGTGGCAGTCTCCACCGGGGAGCTGTTTTTT.

This clonotype was picked up many times. V usage is TRBV4-3 and J usage is TRBJ2-3, with D uncertain. The V end lost 1 base, the J end lost 5 bases, and 7 bases lay between the germline ends. The CDR3 extends over 13 amino acids. CDR1 is LGHNA, CDR2 YSLEER, per germline. CDR3 amino acids: CASSQGLGDTQYF. The DNA of the CDR3 is TGCGCCAGCAGCCAAGGACTTGGAGATACGCAGTATTTT.

This clonotype has just a few counts. Germline and junction disagree at one end, which may indicate a read error. This chain connects TRBV5-1 to TRBJ1-1; D perhaps matches TRBD1 (6 bases). Looked up from germline, CDR1 is SGHRS and CDR2 is YFSETQ. This CDR3 spans 13 amino acids. DNA of the CDR3: TGCGCCAGCCGACAGGATATGAAGACTGAAGCTTTCTTT. Translating it yields CASRQDMKTEAFF. Supplemented by reference TRBV5-1 and TRBJ1-1, the full variable domain reads KAGVTQTPRYLIKTRGQQVTLSCSPISGHRSVSWYQQTPGQGLQFLFEYFSETQRNKGNFPGRFSGRQFSNSRSEMNVSTLELGDSALYLCASRQDMKTEAFFGQGTRLTVV.

This clonotype was counted only a few times. The chain couples TRBV15 to TRBJ2-7; TRBD2 agrees at 7 bases. Germline CDR1 LNHNV, CDR2 YYDKDF (reference sequence). This CDR3 contains 14 residues. V lost 4 bases, J lost 4 bases, and 7 bases stayed unmatched. The CDR3 sequence: CATSTPGLHYEQYF. In DNA, the CDR3 is TGTGCCACCAGCACCCCGGGACTACATTACGAGCAGTACTTC.

This clonotype appeared a few times. The J gene is TRBJ2-7, the V gene TRBV5-1; 8 nucleotides line up with TRBD1. The germline V gene has CDR1 SGHRS and CDR2 YFSETQ. With V trimmed by 1 base and J by 2 bases, 5 bases remained unmatched. This CDR3 has 15 amino acids. CDR3 in DNA: TGCGCCAGCAGCTTGAGGACGGGACAGGCCTACGAGCAGTACTTC. It is translated as CASSLRTGQAYEQYF.

This clonotype was observed a few times. V gene TRBV12-5 combines with J gene TRBJ2-7; TRBD1 matches at 7 bases. Germline CDR1 and CDR2: LGHNT and FRNRAP. CDR3 length equals 15 residues. V shed 3 bases and J 1 base; nucleotides not matched to a gene: 6. This chain's CDR3 is CASGFETGPSYEQYF. The CDR3 coding sequence is TGTGCTAGTGGTTTCGAGACAGGGCCTTCCTACGAGCAGTACTTC.

V is TRBV7-7 and J is TRBJ2-1; tentatively, D is TRBD2 (5 bases). The CDR3 runs to 14 residues. Germline-derived CDR1 and CDR2 are SSHAT and FNYEAQ (reference sequence). With 3 bases removed from V and 8 bases from J, the gap between germline ends came to 14 bases. The CDR3 DNA reads TGTGCCAGCAGCTTGGACGGGAAGGGAGATGAGCAGTTCTTC. The encoded protein is CASSLDGKGDEQFF.

This clonotype was seen only a few times. The V call is TRBV10-3, the J call TRBJ2-3, with 9 bases aligning to TRBD2. CDR1 and CDR2 (germline): ENHRY, SYGVKD. V lost 3 bases, J lost 4 bases, and 11 bases stayed unmatched. This CDR3 has 17 amino acids. DNA of the CDR3: TGTGCCATCAGTGAATGGCGAGGCGGGAGGGTGCCAGATACGCAGTATTTT. This gives the protein CAISEWRGGRVPDTQYF.

This clonotype was counted between two and nine times. The CDR3 DNA follows: TGTGCCAGCAGTGCAACAAGAGGGTCCTATGGCTACACCTTC. The encoded protein is CASSATRGSYGYTF. The chain carries TRBV2 and TRBJ1-2, with D unresolved. Trimming took off 4 bases at V and 4 bases at J, with 13 bases between the two ends. The germline CDR1 and CDR2 sequences are SNHLY and FYNNEI. The CDR3 has 14 amino acids.

The sample holds a few counts of this clonotype. The CDR3 spells CASSSAFGSGNTIYF. CDR3 DNA: TGTGCCAGCAGCTCCGCCTTCGGCTCTGGAAACACCATATATTTT. The rearrangement uses TRBV7-6 and TRBJ1-3; D ambiguous. This CDR3 spans 15 amino acids. Trimming stripped 4 bases from V and 0 bases from J, with 10 bases between. Looked up from germline, CDR1 is SGHVS and CDR2 is FNYEAQ. The whole variable domain, filled in from reference TRBV7-6 and TRBJ1-3, reads GAGVSQSPRYKVTKRGQDVALRCDPISGHVSLYWYRQALGQGPEFLTYFNYEAQQDKSGLPNDRFSAERPEGSISTLTIQRTEQRDSAMYRCASSSAFGSGNTIYFGEGSWLTVV.